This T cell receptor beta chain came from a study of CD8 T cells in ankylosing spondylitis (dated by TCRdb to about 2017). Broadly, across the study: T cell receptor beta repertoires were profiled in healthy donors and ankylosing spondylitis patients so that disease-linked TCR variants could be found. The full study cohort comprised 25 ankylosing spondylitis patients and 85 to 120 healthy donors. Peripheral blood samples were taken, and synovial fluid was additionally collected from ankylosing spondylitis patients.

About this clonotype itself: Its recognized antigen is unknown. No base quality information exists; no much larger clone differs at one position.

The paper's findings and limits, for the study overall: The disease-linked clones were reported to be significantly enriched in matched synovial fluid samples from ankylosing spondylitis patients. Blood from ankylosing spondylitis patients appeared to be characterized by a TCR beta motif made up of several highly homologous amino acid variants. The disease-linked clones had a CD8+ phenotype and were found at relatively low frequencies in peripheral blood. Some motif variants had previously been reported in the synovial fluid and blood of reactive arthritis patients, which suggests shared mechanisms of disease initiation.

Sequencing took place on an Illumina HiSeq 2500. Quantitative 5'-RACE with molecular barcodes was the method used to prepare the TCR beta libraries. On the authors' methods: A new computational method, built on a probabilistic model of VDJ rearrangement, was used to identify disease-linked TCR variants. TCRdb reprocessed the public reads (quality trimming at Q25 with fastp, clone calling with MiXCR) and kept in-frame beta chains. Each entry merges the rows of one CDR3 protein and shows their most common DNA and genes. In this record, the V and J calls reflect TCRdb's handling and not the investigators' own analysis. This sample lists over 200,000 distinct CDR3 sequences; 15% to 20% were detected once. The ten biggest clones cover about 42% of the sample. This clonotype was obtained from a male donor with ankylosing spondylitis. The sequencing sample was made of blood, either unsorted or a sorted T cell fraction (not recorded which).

The sequence in DNA is TGTGCCAGCAGTTTTTGGCAGAACACTGAAGCTTTCTTT. The encoded protein is CASSFWQNTEAFF. The sequence is built from TRBV12-3 or TRBV12-4 and TRBJ1-1, with no confident D gene call. Reading from cysteine to phenylalanine, the CDR3 counts 13 amino acids. Kept here is only the CDR3 DNA, which spans 39 bases and is read in frame from base 1. Trimming at the junction amounts to 3 bases on V and 1 base on J, and the germline ends lie 6 bases apart.